This TCR beta chain was profiled in a study of OX40 agonist ivuxolimab in advanced cancers. For the study in its entirety: Ivuxolimab was a fully human IgG2 agonistic monoclonal antibody targeting the costimulatory receptor OX40 (CD134). Of the approximately 50 dose-escalation patients, hepatocellular carcinoma was present in approximately 20, melanoma in roughly 15, renal cell carcinoma in 9 and head and neck cancer in 9. Intravenous ivuxolimab was administered to patients every 2 weeks at six dose levels: 0.01, 0.1, 0.3, 1.5, 3 and 10 mg/kg. Partial responses were achieved by three dose-escalation patients, of whom one had hepatocellular carcinoma and two had cutaneous melanoma. The paper covers the monotherapy dose-escalation part of the phase I ivuxolimab trial, which included N ≈ 57 patients. Peripheral TCRbeta sequencing was intended to test whether TCR sequence diversity was altered and clonal T-cell expansion was caused by ivuxolimab. Prior anti-PD-1, anti-PD-L1 or anti-CTLA-4 therapy was permitted, and about 40% of dose-escalation patients had received checkpoint inhibitors. In the dose-escalation cohort, over 65% of patients were male, and the mean age was approximately 60 years, with a range of about 23 to 85.

Patients with a history of autoimmune disease or receiving systemic immunosuppression were excluded from the trial. Peripheral blood for TCR sequencing was drawn from every dose cohort at baseline, at cycle 4 day 1 and at cycle 7 day 1. Samples came from an open-label, multicenter, first-in-human phase I dose-escalation trial of ivuxolimab. Adults with locally advanced or metastatic melanoma, renal cell carcinoma, hepatocellular carcinoma or head and neck squamous cell carcinoma were enrolled in the trial. Before TCR sequencing, CD4+ T cells and CD8+ T cells from peripheral blood were sorted into separate populations. To sequence the TCRbeta CDR3 region, genomic DNA was isolated from the sorted cells. The immunoSEQ Assay was used for sequencing of TCRbeta CDR3 regions. In TCRdb, the immuneACCESS table is reduced to in-frame sequences with V and J assigned. These tables do not hold every clone; where another copy was compared, an unresolved V gene accounts for under half, and the others remain unexplained. Counted in this sample were approximately 70,000 clones; about nine tenths of them appeared once. Jointly, the top ten make up around 2.8% of the sample.

Summary of the overall study and its limitations: Which antigens the clonally expanded peripheral T cells were specific for was not determined. Low levels of normalized T-cell clonal expansion were also seen in some patients who did not respond. Clonal expansion of both CD4+ and CD8+ blood T cells was observed from baseline to week 6 at doses 0.1 to 3.0 mg/kg. In the 0.1-3.0 mg/kg groups, partial responders had among the lowest normalized peripheral clonal expansion, particularly in CD8+ T cells. After ivuxolimab, more expanded clones were found on average in CD8+ T cells than in CD4+ T cells.

Concerning this clone: The antigen it recognizes is unknown. One base away there is no much larger clone; base qualities are not given.

The sequenced sample was CD4+ or CD8+ T cells sorted from blood, obtained in a trial of the OX40 agonist ivuxolimab. The source is an adult with an advanced solid tumor such as melanoma, head and neck, liver or kidney cancer.

This receptor carries the CDR3 CASSPGLQETQYF. The nucleotides read TGTGCCAGCTCACCAGGGCTCCAAGAGACCCAGTACTTC. The chain is assembled from TRBV18 and TRBJ2-5, with the D segment identity uncertain. The germline V gene gives CDR1 as KGHSH and CDR2 as LQKENI. Between the V and J ends, shortened by 2 bases and 1 base respectively, the junction contains 5 bases. From the cysteine up to the phenylalanine, the CDR3 has a length of 13 residues. Left in the record is the CDR3 DNA by itself, 39 bases read in frame from the first base.